The 6 T cell receptor beta chains below all came from one sample that was sequenced in a study of blood T cell repertoires in COVID-19. Repertoires were generated with immunoSEQ multiplex PCR, while TCRdb's copy carries only in-frame clones and drops some. The repertoire consists of about 400,000 clones, with 86% occurring once and the leading ten covering roughly 7.2%. Specimen: peripheral blood. Source of these receptors: a woman aged 55-69 years with COVID-19, enrolled during active disease.

V gene TRBV7-7 combines with J gene TRBJ2-1, with 14 bases fitting TRBD2. This CDR3 contains 18 residues. CDR1 and CDR2 from the germline V gene are SSHAT and FNYEAQ (reference sequence). Unmatched junction bases numbered 6, after V lost 5 bases and J lost 0 bases. In DNA, the CDR3 is TGTGCCAGCAGCCCGACTAGCGGGGGGGGCAGCTCCTACAATGAGCAGTTCTTC. Translation gives CASSPTSGGGSSYNEQFF.

V gene TRBV7-2 combines with J gene TRBJ2-1; 7 bases agree with TRBD2. The CDR3 length is 15 residues. Unmatched junction bases numbered 7, after V lost 4 bases and J lost 4 bases. Per the germline V gene, CDR1 is SGHTA and CDR2 is FQGNSA. The CDR3 spells CASSSERGQYNEQFF. DNA for the CDR3: TGTGCCAGCAGCTCCGAGCGGGGCCAATACAATGAGCAGTTCTTC.

Here the CDR3 reads CASSPDFRVSNQPQHF. The DNA for the CDR3 is TGCGCCAGCAGCCCCGACTTCAGGGTTAGCAATCAGCCCCAGCATTTT. This chain uses TRBV5-1 with TRBJ1-5; a possible D gene is TRBD1 (5 bases). CDR1 and CDR2 (germline): SGHRS, YFSETQ. This CDR3 is built from 16 residues. The V end was cut by 4 bases, the J end by 0 bases, with 14 bases between. Combining the CDR3 with reference TRBV5-1 and TRBJ1-5 gives the whole variable domain KAGVTQTPRYLIKTRGQQVTLSCSPISGHRSVSWYQQTPGQGLQFLFEYFSETQRNKGNFPGRFSGRQFSNSRSEMNVSTLELGDSALYLCASSPDFRVSNQPQHFGDGTRLSIL.

This chain connects TRBV18 to TRBJ2-6; the D gene is possibly TRBD2 (5 bases). The V end lost 1 base, the J end lost 4 bases, and 23 bases lay between the germline ends. CDR1 is KGHSH and CDR2 is LQKENI in the germline V gene. This CDR3 is built from 20 residues. CDR3 region: CASSPRVAGRAFTGANVLTF. The CDR3 DNA reads as TGTGCCAGCTCACCACGGGTTGCTGGGAGAGCTTTTACCGGGGCCAACGTCCTGACTTTC.

The rearrangement joins TRBV24-1 to TRBJ2-1, with a possible D match to TRBD2 (6 bases). Germline V lookup: CDR1 KGHDR, CDR2 SFDVKD. The length of the CDR3 is 15 residues. Trimming removed 3 bases at V and 8 bases at J, with 16 bases between. The CDR3 protein is CATSDPGTANDEQFF. For the CDR3, the DNA is TGTGCCACCAGTGATCCCGGGACTGCTAACGATGAGCAGTTCTTC.

The chain carries TRBV3-1 (or the pseudogene TRBV3-2) and TRBJ2-3; 9 bases line up with TRBD2. This CDR3 contains 15 residues. The trim removed 1 base at V and 4 bases at J, leaving 3 bases unmatched. The germline V gene has CDR1 LGHDT and CDR2 YNNKEL (reference sequence). CDR3 coding DNA: TGTGCCAGCAGCCAAGGCCTAGCGGGGCCAGATACGCAGTATTTT. It specifies CASSQGLAGPDTQYF.